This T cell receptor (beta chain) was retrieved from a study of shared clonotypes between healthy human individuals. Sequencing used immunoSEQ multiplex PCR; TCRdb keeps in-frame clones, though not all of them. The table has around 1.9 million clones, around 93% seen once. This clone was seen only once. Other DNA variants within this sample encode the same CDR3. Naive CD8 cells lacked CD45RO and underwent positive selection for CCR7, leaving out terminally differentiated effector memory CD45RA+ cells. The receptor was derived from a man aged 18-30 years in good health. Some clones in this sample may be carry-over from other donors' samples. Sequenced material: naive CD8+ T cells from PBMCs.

CDR3 nucleotides: TGTGCCAGCAGTTTATCGGGACAGGGGTACAATGAGCAGTTCTTC. This translates into CASSLSGQGYNEQFF. This chain links TRBV27 with TRBJ2-1, with 10 bases aligning to TRBD1. The CDR3 spans 15 residues. Germline CDR1 is MNHEY and CDR2 is SMNVEV (reference sequence). Trimming at V came to 0 bases and at J to 4 bases, leaving 0 bases not matched to a gene.